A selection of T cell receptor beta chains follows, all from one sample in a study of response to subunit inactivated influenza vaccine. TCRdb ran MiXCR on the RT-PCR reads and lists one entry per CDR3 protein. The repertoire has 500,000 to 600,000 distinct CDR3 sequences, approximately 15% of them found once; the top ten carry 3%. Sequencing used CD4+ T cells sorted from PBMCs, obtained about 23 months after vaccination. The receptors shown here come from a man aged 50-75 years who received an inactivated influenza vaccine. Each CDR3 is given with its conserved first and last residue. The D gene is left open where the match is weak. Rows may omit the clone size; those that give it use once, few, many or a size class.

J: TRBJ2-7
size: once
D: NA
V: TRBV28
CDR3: CASSNGHLYEQYF
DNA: TGTGCCAGCAGTAATGGACACCTCTACGAGCAGTACTTC

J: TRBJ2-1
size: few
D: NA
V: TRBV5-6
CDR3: CASSSPGRYNEQFF
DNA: TGTGCCAGCAGCTCGCCGGGCCGTTACAATGAGCAGTTCTTC

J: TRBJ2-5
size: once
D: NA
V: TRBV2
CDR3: CPSSEDGAETQYF
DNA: TGTCCCAGCAGTGAGGACGGGGCGGAGACCCAGTACTTC

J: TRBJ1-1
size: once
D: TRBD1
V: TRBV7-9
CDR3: CASSWDRNTEAFF
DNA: TGTGCCAGCAGCTGGGACAGAAACACTGAAGCTTTCTTT

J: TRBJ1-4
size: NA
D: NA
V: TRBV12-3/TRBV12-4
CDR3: CASSFRGAGEKLFF
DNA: TGTGCCAGCAGTTTCCGGGGGGCGGGTGAAAAACTGTTTTTT

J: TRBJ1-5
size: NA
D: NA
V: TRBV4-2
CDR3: CASSQVAGQQQPQHF
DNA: TGTGCCAGCAGCCAAGTAGCGGGACAACAGCAGCCCCAGCATTTT

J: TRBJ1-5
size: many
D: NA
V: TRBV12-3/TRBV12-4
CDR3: CASSLGNRVNQPQHF
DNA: TGTGCCAGCAGTTTGGGGAACAGGGTCAATCAGCCCCAGCATTTT

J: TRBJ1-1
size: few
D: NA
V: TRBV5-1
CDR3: CASSLSPPVKGTEAFF
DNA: TGCGCCAGCAGCTTGAGTCCTCCGGTGAAGGGCACTGAAGCTTTCTTT

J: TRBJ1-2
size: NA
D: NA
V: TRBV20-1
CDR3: CSARAAGLLDYGYTF
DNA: TGCAGTGCTAGAGCGGCAGGGCTGCTCGACTATGGCTACACCTTC

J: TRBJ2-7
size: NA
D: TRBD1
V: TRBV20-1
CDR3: CSARHTGTGGYEQYF
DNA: TGCAGTGCTAGACATACCGGGACAGGGGGCTACGAGCAGTACTTC

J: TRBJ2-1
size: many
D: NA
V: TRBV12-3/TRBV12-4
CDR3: CASSLSPGPGVF
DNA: TGTGCCAGCAGCCTAAGCCCCGGCCCCGGGGTCTTC

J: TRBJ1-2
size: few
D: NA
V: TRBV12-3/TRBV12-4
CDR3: CASSSDPYGYTF
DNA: TGTGCCAGCAGTTCAGATCCCTATGGCTACACCTTC

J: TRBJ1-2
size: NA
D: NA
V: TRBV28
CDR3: CASSLPHREYGYTF
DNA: TGTGCCAGCAGTTTACCACACAGGGAGTATGGCTACACCTTC

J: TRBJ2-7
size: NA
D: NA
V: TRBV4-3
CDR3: CASSQEWNRAGAPYEQYF
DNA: TGCGCCAGCAGCCAAGAATGGAACCGGGCAGGTGCACCCTACGAGCAGTACTTC

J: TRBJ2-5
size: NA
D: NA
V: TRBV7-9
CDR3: CASSSPPRGPIQETQYF
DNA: TGTGCCAGCAGCTCCCCCCCCCGGGGGCCGATTCAAGAGACCCAGTACTTC

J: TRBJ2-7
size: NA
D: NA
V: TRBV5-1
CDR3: CASSQSGLGWYEQYF
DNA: TGCGCCAGCAGCCAATCTGGACTCGGTTGGTACGAGCAGTACTTC

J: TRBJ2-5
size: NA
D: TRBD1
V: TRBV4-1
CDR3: CASSQPLGQGLRYGETQYF
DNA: TGCGCCAGCAGCCAACCTTTAGGACAGGGTCTCAGATACGGAGAGACCCAGTACTTC

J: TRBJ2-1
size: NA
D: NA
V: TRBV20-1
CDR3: CSASKAGVNEQFF
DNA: TGCAGTGCTAGTAAGGCAGGGGTTAATGAGCAGTTCTTC

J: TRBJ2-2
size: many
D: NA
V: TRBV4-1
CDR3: CASSQVMDTGELFF
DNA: TGCGCCAGCAGCCAAGTTATGGACACCGGGGAGCTGTTTTTT

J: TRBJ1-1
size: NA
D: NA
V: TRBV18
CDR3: CASADQQNTEAFF
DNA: TGTGCCAGCGCAGACCAGCAGAACACTGAAGCTTTCTTT

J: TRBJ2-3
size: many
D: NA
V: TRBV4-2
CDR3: CASSQDASTDTQYF
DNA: TGTGCCAGCAGCCAAGACGCTTCCACAGATACGCAGTATTTT

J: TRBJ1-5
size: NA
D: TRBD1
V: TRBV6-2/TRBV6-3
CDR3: CASRRPGQGNQPQHF
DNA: TGTGCCAGCAGACGACCGGGACAGGGGAATCAGCCCCAGCATTTT